These 15 T cell receptor beta chains were sequenced from one sample in a study of regulatory T cells in long-lasting Graves disease. Time point here: persistent/refractory GD, antithyroid drugs over 5 years with positive TRAb. The TCR library was prepared using RNA isolated from PBMCs. Arm-PCR with iRepertoire HTBI primers amplified the CDR3 regions for these TCR beta libraries. MiXCR, applied by TCRdb to the multiplex PCR reads, yields one record per CDR3 protein. The sample lists a few hundred thousand distinct CDR3 sequences, about 23% seen once, with around 30% in the top ten. The sample consisted of peripheral blood mononuclear cells (PBMCs), taken when the disease was refractory, from a patient treated with antithyroid drugs. These receptor sequences come from a woman between 40 and 50 years old with Graves disease.

This clonotype was observed many times. V gene TRBV29-1 combines with J gene TRBJ2-7; D not certain. The V and J ends lost 3 bases and 5 bases respectively, with 11 bases between them. In germline, CDR1 is SQVTM, CDR2 ANQGSEA. The CDR3 has 12 amino acids. Written as DNA, the CDR3 is TGCAGCGTTGAGGCGGATCGGCACGAGCAGTACTTC. Protein: CSVEADRHEQYF.

This clonotype has more than one count but fewer than ten. The chain couples TRBV28 to TRBJ1-1; possibly TRBD1 for D (6 bases). The CDR3 spans 13 residues. V was cut by 4 bases and J by 4 bases, with 10 bases left in between. Germline V CDR1 and CDR2: MDHEN, SYDVKM. CDR3 nucleotide sequence: TGTGCCAGCAGTTCCGGGACACTCACTGAAGCTTTCTTT. As protein: CASSSGTLTEAFF.

The chain is built from TRBV27 and TRBJ2-2; possibly TRBD2 for D (6 bases). CDR1 is MNHEY, CDR2 SMNVEV, per germline (reference sequence). The length of the CDR3 is 17 residues. Trimming left V 6 bases short and J 2 bases short, with 19 bases between. CDR3 nucleotides: TGTGCCAGCAGCAGAATCGCGGGACTCCCAAACACCGGGGAGCTGTTTTTT. This sequence encodes CASSRIAGLPNTGELFF.

This clonotype was seen ten or more times. V is TRBV28 and J is TRBJ2-7, with D tentatively TRBD1 (7 bases). V gave up 7 bases and J gave up 0 bases, with 19 bases separating them. Per germline, CDR1 MDHEN and CDR2 SYDVKM. The CDR3 is 16 amino acids. The CDR3 loop is CASNTNGGGSSYEQYF. CDR3 DNA sequence: TGTGCCAGCAACACCAATGGAGGGGGCAGCTCCTACGAGCAGTACTTC.

This clonotype was seen more than once but under ten times. V gene TRBV15 combines with J gene TRBJ2-5; 8 positions match TRBD1. Per germline, CDR1 LNHNV and CDR2 YYDKDF (reference sequence). With 3 bases clipped from V and 1 base from J, the junction kept 4 bases outside the gene matches. The CDR3 consists of 15 residues. CDR3 amino acids: CATSSRTGRQETQYF. For the CDR3, the DNA is TGTGCCACCAGCAGCCGGACAGGGCGCCAAGAGACCCAGTACTTC.

This clonotype has just a few counts. This chain links TRBV19 with TRBJ2-6; D unclear. The V end was cut by 3 bases, the J end by 0 bases, with 6 bases between. Germline assignment: CDR1 LNHDA and CDR2 SQIVND (reference sequence). This CDR3 is 15 amino acids long. The CDR3 loop is CASSILLSGANVLTF. Written as DNA, the CDR3 is TGTGCCAGTAGTATTCTTCTCTCTGGGGCCAACGTCCTGACTTTC.

Details on this clonotype: Because the CDR3 is missing its conserved closing phenylalanine or tryptophan, this is likely a read error. This rearrangement joins TRBV19 to TRBJ1-1; D ambiguous. V was clipped by 11 bases and J by 3 bases, with 7 bases between them. Per the germline V gene, CDR1 is LNHDA and CDR2 is SQIVND (reference sequence). The length of the CDR3 is 10 residues. Here the CDR3 DNA reads TGTGCCGGTGGCGACACTGAAGCTTTCTCT. The encoded protein is CAGGDTEAFS.

This clonotype has more than one count but fewer than ten. V and J are TRBV7-9 and TRBJ1-1; no reliable D call. This CDR3 comprises 13 residues. Germline CDR1 and CDR2: SEHNR and FQNEAQ (reference sequence). V was shortened by 3 bases and J by 0 bases, with 5 bases between the two germline ends. In nucleotides, the CDR3 is TGTGCCAGCAGCTTCACCATGAACACTGAAGCTTTCTTT. Translation: CASSFTMNTEAFF.

This chain links TRBV27 with TRBJ2-1; D may correspond to TRBD1 or TRBD2 (6 bases each). CDR3 size: 15 residues. Germline assignment: CDR1 MNHEY and CDR2 SMNVEV (reference sequence). Trimming removed 5 bases from V and 0 bases from J, with 11 bases in between. The CDR3 loop reads CASSAEGGSYNEQFF. CDR3 sequence (DNA): TGTGCCAGCAGTGCCGAGGGGGGCTCCTACAATGAGCAGTTCTTC.

This clonotype was counted only a few times. The chain employs TRBV5-4 and TRBJ2-7, with D tentatively TRBD2 (5 bases). The ends were cut back, 4 bases at V and 3 bases at J, with 14 bases in the middle. Per the germline V gene, CDR1 is SGHNT and CDR2 is YYREEE (reference sequence). The CDR3 extends over 14 amino acids. The CDR3 loop reads CASSPGQRIYEQYF. The DNA of the CDR3 is TGTGCCAGCAGCCCTGGGCAGCGGATCTACGAGCAGTACTTC.

About this clonotype itself: A clone one base away is much larger, so this may be a read error. The chain couples TRBV2 to TRBJ1-1; D gene uncertain. Germline values: CDR1 SNHLY, CDR2 FYNNEI. This CDR3 is built from 15 residues. The CDR3 nucleotides are TGTGCCAGCAGTTTAGCGCCATTAAGGAACACTGGAGCTTTCTTT. Amino acid sequence: CASSLAPLRNTGAFF.

This clonotype was detected a few times. This chain uses TRBV11-2 with TRBJ1-3; no reliable D call. In germline, CDR1 is SGHAT, CDR2 FQNNGV. CDR3 length: 16 residues. V lost 0 bases and J 4 bases, leaving 13 bases between the germline ends. The CDR3 spells CASSLDHRAQGNTIYF. The CDR3 DNA is TGTGCCAGCAGCTTAGATCATCGGGCGCAGGGAAACACCATATATTTT.

A remark on this clonotype: It may be a read error: a sequence one base away is much more abundant. This likely comes from a read error, as the CDR3 has no conserved phenylalanine or tryptophan at its end. V gene TRBV28 combines with J gene TRBJ1-2; D gene ambiguous. Between the trimmed V and J ends, which lost 5 bases and 5 bases, there was a span of 12 bases. Germline CDR1 reads MDHEN; CDR2 reads SYDVKM. The CDR3 length is 13 residues. The CDR3 reads CASSPGRGYGYTS. In nucleotides, the CDR3 is TGTGCCAGCAGTCCCGGAAGAGGGTATGGCTACACCTCC.

The rearrangement links TRBV18 to TRBJ2-7; possibly TRBD2 for D (6 bases). CDR1 KGHSH and CDR2 LQKENI come from the germline V gene. V was clipped by 0 bases and J by 5 bases, with 17 bases between them. The CDR3 is 16 amino acids. The CDR3 is CASSPPVMRGAHEQYF. CDR3 coding DNA: TGTGCCAGCTCACCACCGGTCATGCGGGGAGCCCACGAGCAGTACTTC.

The rearrangement uses TRBV3-1 and TRBJ2-7; 13 bases map to TRBD2. This CDR3 is built from 15 residues. The V segment lost 5 bases and the J segment 6 bases; nucleotides outside the gene matches: 7. The V gene's germline CDR1 is LGHDT and CDR2 YNNKEL (reference sequence). CDR3 sequence (DNA): TGTGCCAGCAGCTACGGACTAGCGGGAGTGTTCGAGCAGTACTTC. Its translation: CASSYGLAGVFEQYF.